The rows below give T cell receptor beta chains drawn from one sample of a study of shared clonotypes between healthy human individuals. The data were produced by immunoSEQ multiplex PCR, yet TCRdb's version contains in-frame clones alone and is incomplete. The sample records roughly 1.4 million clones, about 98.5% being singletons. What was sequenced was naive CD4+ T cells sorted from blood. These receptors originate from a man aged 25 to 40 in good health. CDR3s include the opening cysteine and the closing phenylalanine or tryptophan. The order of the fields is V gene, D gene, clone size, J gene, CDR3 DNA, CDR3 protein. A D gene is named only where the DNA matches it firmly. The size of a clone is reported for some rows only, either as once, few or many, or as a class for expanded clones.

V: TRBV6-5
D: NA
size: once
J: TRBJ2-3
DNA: TGTGCCAGCAGTCGAGTAAACACAGATACGCAGTATTTT
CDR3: CASSRVNTDTQYF

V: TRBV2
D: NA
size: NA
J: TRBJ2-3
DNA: TGTGCCAGCAGTGAAACTACAGATACGCAGTATTTT
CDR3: CASSETTDTQYF

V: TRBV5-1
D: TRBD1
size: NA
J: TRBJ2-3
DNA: TGCGCCAGCAGCTCGGGGACAGGGCCAGATACGCAGTATTTT
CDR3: CASSSGTGPDTQYF

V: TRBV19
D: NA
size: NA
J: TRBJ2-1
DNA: TGTGCCAGTAGAAATCGAGTCTACAATGAGCAGTTCTTC
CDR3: CASRNRVYNEQFF

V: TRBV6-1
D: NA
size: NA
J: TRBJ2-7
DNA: TGTGCCACTCTTGTGGTTTATTCCTACGAGCAGTACTTC
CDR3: CATLVVYSYEQYF

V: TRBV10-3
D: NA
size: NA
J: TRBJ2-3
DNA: TGTGCCATCAGTGAGTCTGAGCGGAGCACAGATACGCAGTATTTT
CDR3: CAISESERSTDTQYF

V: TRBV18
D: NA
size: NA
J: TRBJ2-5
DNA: TGTGCCAGCTCACCAGCGGGCCTAGGGCCGGAGACCCAGTACTTC
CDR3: CASSPAGLGPETQYF

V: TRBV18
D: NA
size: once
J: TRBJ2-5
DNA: TGTGCCAGCTCACCGACGGGAAAAGAGACCCAGTACTTC
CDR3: CASSPTGKETQYF

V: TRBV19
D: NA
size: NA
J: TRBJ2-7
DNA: TGTGCCAGTAGTTTAGGACACTCCTACGAGCAGTACTTC
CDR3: CASSLGHSYEQYF

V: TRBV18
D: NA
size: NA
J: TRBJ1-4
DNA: TGTGCCAGCTCACCACAGGGAGGGGAAAAACTGTTTTTT
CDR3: CASSPQGGEKLFF

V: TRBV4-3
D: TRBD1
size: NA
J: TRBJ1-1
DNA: TGCGCCAGCAGCCAAGACGAGACAGGGGACACTGAAGCTTTCTTT
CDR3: CASSQDETGDTEAFF

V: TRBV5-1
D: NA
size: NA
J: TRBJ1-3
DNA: TGCGCCAGCAGCTTGGCCTTGGGGGCGGACACCATATATTTT
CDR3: CASSLALGADTIYF

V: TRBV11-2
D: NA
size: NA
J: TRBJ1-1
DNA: TGTGCCAGCAGCTTAGTCGTGGCCCCCACTGAAGCTTTCTTT
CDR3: CASSLVVAPTEAFF

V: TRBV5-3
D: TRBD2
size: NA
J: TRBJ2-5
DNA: TGTGCCAGCAGCTTCGGGACTAGGTATCAAGAGACCCAGTACTTC
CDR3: CASSFGTRYQETQYF

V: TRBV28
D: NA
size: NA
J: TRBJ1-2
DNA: TGTGCCAGCAGTTTATTGCAGATAAGCACCCATTATGGCTACACCTTC
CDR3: CASSLLQISTHYGYTF

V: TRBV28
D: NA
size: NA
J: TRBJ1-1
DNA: TGTGCCAGCAGTTGGGGGCGCAACACTGAAGCTTTCTTT
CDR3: CASSWGRNTEAFF

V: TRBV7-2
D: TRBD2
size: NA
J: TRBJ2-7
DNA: TGTGCCAGCAGCTTAACGGGAGGCTACGAGCAGTACTTC
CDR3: CASSLTGGYEQYF

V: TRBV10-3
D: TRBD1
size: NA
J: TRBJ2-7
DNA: TGTGCCATCAGTGGGGGCCGGACAGGGAAGAACGAGCAGTACTTC
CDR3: CAISGGRTGKNEQYF

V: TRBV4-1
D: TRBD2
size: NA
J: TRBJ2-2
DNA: TGCGCCAGCAGCCAGGGGACTAGCGGGAGTGGCGGGGAGCTGTTTTTT
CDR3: CASSQGTSGSGGELFF

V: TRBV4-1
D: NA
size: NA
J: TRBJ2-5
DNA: TGCGCCAGCAGCCTAAGGGGGGCCCAGTACTTC
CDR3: CASSLRGAQYF

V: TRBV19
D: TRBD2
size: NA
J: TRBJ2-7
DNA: TGTGCCAGTAGTTCCCAGGCTAGCGGGAAGACCTACGAGCAGTACTTC
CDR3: CASSSQASGKTYEQYF

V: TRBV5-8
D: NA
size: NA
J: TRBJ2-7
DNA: TGTGCCAGCAGCTTGTGGGGGGTGGACGAGCAGTACTTC
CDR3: CASSLWGVDEQYF

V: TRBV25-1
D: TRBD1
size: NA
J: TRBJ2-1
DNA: TGTGCCAGCAGTGACACCGGGACAGGGCCCTACAATGAGCAGTTCTTC
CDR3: CASSDTGTGPYNEQFF

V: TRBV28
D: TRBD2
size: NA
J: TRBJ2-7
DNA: TGTGCCAGCAGTTTAACGCCGGGAGGGAGGAACGAGCAGTACTTC
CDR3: CASSLTPGGRNEQYF

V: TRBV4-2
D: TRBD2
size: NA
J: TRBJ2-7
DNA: TGTGCCAGCAGCCAAGGGGCTGGCGGGAGCGAGCAGTACTTC
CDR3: CASSQGAGGSEQYF

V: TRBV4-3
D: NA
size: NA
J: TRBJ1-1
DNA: TGCGCCAGCTCACAGGGTCCGCACACTGAAGCTTTCTTT
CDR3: CASSQGPHTEAFF

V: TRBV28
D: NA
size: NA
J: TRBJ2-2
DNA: TGTGCCAACCAGGGGAACACCGGGGAGCTGTTTTTT
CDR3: CANQGNTGELFF

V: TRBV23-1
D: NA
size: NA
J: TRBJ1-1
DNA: TGCGCCAGCAGTCACCTTAAGGGGGAGGACACTGAAGCTTTCTTT
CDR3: CASSHLKGEDTEAFF

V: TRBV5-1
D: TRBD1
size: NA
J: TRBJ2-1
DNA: TGCGCCAGCAGCTCGATAATAGGACAGGGCAATGAGCAGTTCTTC
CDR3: CASSSIIGQGNEQFF

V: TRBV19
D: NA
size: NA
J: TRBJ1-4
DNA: TGTGCCAGTAGCCGAGACAGAAGGAGAGAAAAACTGTTTTTT
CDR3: CASSRDRRREKLFF